This T cell receptor beta chain was identified during a study of T cell responses to AZD1222 COVID-19 vaccine. Concerning this clone: The antigen remains unidentified.

Sequencing was performed with immunoSEQ multiplex PCR; in TCRdb, only in-frame clones are kept and a portion is missing. In the table there are some 42,000 clones, roughly 83% of which are singletons. Study-wide results and caveats: Increases in Spike-specific TCR breadth and depth were seen after two AZD1222 doses.

V lost 5 bases and J lost 3, with 8 bases in between. The CDR3 sequence is 13 residues long. Per germline, CDR1 MNHEY and CDR2 SMNVEV (reference sequence). The sequencing used peripheral blood, collected 28 days after the second AZD1222 dose. The TCR comes from an adult who received the AZD1222 COVID-19 vaccine. The chain joins TRBV27 to TRBJ2-1, with D uncertain. CDR3 nucleotide sequence: TGTGCCAGCAGTCCCTCCGACTACAATGAGCAGTTCTTC. Its translation is CASSPSDYNEQFF.